This TCR beta chain comes out of a study of T-cell reconstitution after alpha-beta-depleted transplantation in children. Germline CDR1 reads MDHEN; CDR2 reads SYDVKM. The V gene lost 4 bases and the J gene lost 7 bases, with 11 bases spanning the gap. The CDR3 has 13 residues. This clonotype appeared a few times. This sample's TCRbeta library carried unique molecular identifier barcodes. TCRdb re-called the PCR reads through MiXCR, storing one row per CDR3 protein. This sample has hundreds of thousands of distinct CDR3 sequences, with around 13% found just once. This sample comprised PBMCs, obtained before TCRalphabeta/CD19-depleted stem cell transplant. This sequence was found in a girl aged 2-10 years with congenital amegakaryocytic thrombocytopenia, due to receive a stem cell transplant. The chain recombines TRBV28 with TRBJ2-1; D is ambiguous. DNA of the CDR3: TGTGCCAGCAGTTCCGGCTGGCGGAATGAGCAGTTCTTC. It yields the protein CASSSGWRNEQFF.